The source of this T cell receptor (beta chain) is a study of low-dose radiotherapy and immunotherapy resistance in tumors. Study at large: Across 26 weeks, 13 Gy in total went to Cohort 2, delivered as 1 Gy per fraction every two weeks. Intravenous ipilimumab 1 mg/kg every six weeks was given with nivolumab 240 mg every two weeks.

This CDR3 spans 14 amino acids. Trimming removed 5 bases at V and 9 bases at J, with 17 bases between. The germline CDR1 and CDR2 sequences are MNHEY and SVGEGT. Alpha- and beta-chain coverage of first-strand cDNA came from TRAV- and TRBV-specific primers. Using a constant-region primer together with a V-primer adapter, TCRs were subjected to approximately 20 PCR cycles of amplification. The mRNA that was isolated underwent amplification by in vitro transcription. TCRdb re-called the reads with MiXCR, one entry per CDR3 protein. The data hold roughly 14,000 distinct CDR3 sequences, with less than 65% observed a single time.

This chain uses TRBV6-2 or TRBV6-3 with TRBJ2-1, with D unclear. The TCR originated in a human donor with advanced metastatic prostate, ovarian, gallbladder or colorectal cancer (not recorded which). This table probably holds off-target reads from a library built for another chain. CDR3 protein: CASSELLKSSEQFF. The CDR3 nucleotides are TGTGCCAGCAGTGAACTACTAAAAAGTAGTGAGCAGTTCTTC.